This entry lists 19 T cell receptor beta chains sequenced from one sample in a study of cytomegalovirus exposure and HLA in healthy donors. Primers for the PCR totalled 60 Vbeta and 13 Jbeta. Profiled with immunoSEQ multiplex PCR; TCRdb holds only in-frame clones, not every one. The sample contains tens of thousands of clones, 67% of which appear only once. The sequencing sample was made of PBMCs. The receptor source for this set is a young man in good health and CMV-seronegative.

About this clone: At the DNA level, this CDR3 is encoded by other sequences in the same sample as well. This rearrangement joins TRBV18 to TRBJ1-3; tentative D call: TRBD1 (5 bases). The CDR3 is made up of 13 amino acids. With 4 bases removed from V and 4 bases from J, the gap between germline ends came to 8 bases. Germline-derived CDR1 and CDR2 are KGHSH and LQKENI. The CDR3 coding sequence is TGTGCCAGCTCACAGGGGTCAGGAAACACCATATATTTT. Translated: CASSQGSGNTIYF. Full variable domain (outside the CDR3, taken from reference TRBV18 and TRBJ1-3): NAGVMQNPRHLVRRRGQEARLRCSPMKGHSHVYWYRQLPEEGLKFMVYLQKENIIDESGMPKERFSAEFPKEGPSILRIQQVVRGDSAAYFCASSQGSGNTIYFGEGSWLTVV.

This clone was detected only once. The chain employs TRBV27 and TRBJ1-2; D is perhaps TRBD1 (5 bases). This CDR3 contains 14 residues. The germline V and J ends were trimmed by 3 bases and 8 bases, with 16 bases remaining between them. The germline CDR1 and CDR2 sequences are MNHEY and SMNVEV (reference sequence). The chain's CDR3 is CASSLGGGSRGYTF. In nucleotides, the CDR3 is TGTGCCAGCAGTTTGGGTGGGGGGTCGAGAGGCTACACCTTC.

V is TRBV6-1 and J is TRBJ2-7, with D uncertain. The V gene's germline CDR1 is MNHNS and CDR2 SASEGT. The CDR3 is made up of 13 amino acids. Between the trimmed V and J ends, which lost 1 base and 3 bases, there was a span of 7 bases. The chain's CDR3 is CASSEVQIYEQYF. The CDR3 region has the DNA TGTGCCAGCAGTGAAGTACAGATCTACGAGCAGTACTTC.

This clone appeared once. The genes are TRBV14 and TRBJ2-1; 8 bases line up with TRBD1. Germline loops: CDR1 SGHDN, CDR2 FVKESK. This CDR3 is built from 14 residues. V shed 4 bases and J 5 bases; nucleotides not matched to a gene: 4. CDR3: CASSLWTGNNEQFF. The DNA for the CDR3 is TGTGCCAGCAGCCTCTGGACAGGGAACAATGAGCAGTTCTTC.

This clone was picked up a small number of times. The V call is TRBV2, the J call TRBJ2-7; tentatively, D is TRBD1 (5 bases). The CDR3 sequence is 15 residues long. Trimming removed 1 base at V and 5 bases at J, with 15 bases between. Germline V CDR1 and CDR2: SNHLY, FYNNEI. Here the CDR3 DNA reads TGTGCCAGCAGTGAAGGCAGGGTTGCGGCGGACGAGCAGTACTTC. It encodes CASSEGRVAADEQYF. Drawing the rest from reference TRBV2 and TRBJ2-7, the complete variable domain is EPEVTQTPSHQVTQMGQEVILRCVPISNHLYFYWYRQILGQKVEFLVSFYNNEISEKSEIFDDQFSVERPDGSNFTLKIRSTKLEDSAMYFCASSEGRVAADEQYFGPGTRLTVT.

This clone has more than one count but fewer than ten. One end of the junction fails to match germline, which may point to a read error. CDR3 DNA sequence: TGTGCCAGCAGCTTATTAGGCAATCAGCCCCAGCATTTT. As protein: CASSLLGNQPQHF. V usage is TRBV27 and J usage is TRBJ1-5; no clear D gene. Germline V CDR1 and CDR2: MNHEY, SMNVEV (reference sequence). This CDR3 has 13 residues.

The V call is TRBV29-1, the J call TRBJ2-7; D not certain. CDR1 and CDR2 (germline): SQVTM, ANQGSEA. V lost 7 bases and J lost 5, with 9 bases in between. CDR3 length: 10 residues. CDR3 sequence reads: CSAQNDEQYF. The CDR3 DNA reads TGCAGCGCCCAAAATGACGAGCAGTACTTC.

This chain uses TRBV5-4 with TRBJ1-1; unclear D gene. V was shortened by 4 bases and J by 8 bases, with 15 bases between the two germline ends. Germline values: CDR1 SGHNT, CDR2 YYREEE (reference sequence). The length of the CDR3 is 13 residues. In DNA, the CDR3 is TGTGCCAGCAGCCTGCTCGAGAGCAGGGAAGCTTTCTTT. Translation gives CASSLLESREAFF.

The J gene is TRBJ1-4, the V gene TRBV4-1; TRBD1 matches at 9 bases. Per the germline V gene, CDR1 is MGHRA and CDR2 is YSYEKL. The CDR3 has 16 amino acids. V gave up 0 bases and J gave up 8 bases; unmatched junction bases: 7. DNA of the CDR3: TGCGCCAGCAGCCAAGACCCCGGGACAGGGCTGGAAAAACTGTTTTTT. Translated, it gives CASSQDPGTGLEKLFF.

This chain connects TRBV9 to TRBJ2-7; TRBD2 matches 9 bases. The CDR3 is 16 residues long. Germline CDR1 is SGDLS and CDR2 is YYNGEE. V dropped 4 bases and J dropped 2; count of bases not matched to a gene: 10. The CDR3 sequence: CASSPKFSGSAYEQYF. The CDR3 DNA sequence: TGTGCCAGCAGCCCTAAGTTTAGCGGGAGTGCCTACGAGCAGTACTTC.

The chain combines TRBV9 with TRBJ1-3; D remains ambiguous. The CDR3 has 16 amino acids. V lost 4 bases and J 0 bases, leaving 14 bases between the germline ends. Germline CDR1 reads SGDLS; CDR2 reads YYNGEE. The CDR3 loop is CASSPHGGLSGNTIYF. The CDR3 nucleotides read TGTGCCAGCAGCCCCCATGGCGGCCTCTCTGGAAACACCATATATTTT.

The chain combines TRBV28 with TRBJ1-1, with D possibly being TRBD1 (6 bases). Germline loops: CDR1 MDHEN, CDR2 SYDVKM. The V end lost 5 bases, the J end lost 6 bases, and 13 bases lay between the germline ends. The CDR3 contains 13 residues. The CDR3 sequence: CASSVQGRAEAFF. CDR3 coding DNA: TGTGCCAGCAGTGTACAGGGTCGGGCTGAAGCTTTCTTT.

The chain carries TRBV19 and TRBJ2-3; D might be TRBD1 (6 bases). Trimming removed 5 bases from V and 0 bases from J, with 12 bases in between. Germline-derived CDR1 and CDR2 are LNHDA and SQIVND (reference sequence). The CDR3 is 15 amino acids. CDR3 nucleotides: TGTGCCAGTAGTGTGACAGGACCTAGCACAGATACGCAGTATTTT. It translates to CASSVTGPSTDTQYF.

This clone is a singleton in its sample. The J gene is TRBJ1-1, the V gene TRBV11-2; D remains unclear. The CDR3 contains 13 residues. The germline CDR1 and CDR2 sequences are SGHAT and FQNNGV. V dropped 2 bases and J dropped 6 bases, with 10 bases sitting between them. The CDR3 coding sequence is TGTGCCAGCAGCTTATCGGCAGGCGCTGAAGCTTTCTTT. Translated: CASSLSAGAEAFF.

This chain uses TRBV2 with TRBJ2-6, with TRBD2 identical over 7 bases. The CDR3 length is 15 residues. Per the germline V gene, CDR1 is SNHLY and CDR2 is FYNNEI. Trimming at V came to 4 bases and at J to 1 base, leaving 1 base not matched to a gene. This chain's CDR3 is CASSGGGSGANVLTF. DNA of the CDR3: TGTGCCAGCAGTGGGGGGGGTTCTGGGGCCAACGTCCTGACTTTC.

The CDR3 reads CASSSTELEEKLFF. The CDR3 DNA reads as TGCGCCAGCAGTTCGACAGAGTTAGAGGAAAAACTGTTTTTT. The chain recombines TRBV4-1 with TRBJ1-4; tentative D call: TRBD1 (5 bases). The CDR3 runs to 14 residues. CDR1 and CDR2 (germline): MGHRA, YSYEKL. V was shortened by 6 bases and J by 8 bases, with 16 bases between the two germline ends.

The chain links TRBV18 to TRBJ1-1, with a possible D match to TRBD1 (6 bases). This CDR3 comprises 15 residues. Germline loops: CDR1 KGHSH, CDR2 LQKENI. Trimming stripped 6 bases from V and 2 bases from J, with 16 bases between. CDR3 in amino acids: CASSHDRTQNTEAFF. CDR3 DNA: TGTGCCAGCTCTCACGACAGGACCCAAAACACTGAAGCTTTCTTT. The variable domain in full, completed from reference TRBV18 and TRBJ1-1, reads NAGVMQNPRHLVRRRGQEARLRCSPMKGHSHVYWYRQLPEEGLKFMVYLQKENIIDESGMPKERFSAEFPKEGPSILRIQQVVRGDSAAYFCASSHDRTQNTEAFFGQGTRLTVV.

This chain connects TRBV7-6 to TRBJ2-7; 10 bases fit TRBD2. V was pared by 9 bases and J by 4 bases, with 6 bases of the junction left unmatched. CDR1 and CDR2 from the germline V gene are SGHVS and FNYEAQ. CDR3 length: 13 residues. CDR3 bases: TGTGCCAGTGGACTAGCGGAAATATACGAGCAGTACTTC. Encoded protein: CASGLAEIYEQYF.

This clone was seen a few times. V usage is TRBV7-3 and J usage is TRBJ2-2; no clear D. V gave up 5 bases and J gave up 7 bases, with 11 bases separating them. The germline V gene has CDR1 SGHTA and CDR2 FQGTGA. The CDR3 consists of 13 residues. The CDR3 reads CASSLPPVGELFF. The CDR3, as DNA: TGTGCCAGCAGCCTACCCCCGGTCGGGGAGCTGTTTTTT.